Listed here are 9 T cell receptor beta chains from one sample, sequenced in a study of cytomegalovirus exposure and HLA in healthy donors. In the PCR, 60 Vbeta and 13 Jbeta primers were used. TCRdb keeps only in-frame clones here, not all; method: immunoSEQ multiplex PCR. The data show around 160,000 clones, around two thirds seen once. The sample was PBMCs. The origin of the receptors is a man aged 45 to 65 in good health and CMV-seronegative.

A single count supports this clone. The CDR3 here is CASSPSGGAYQETQYF. CDR3 DNA sequence: TGTGCCAGCAGCCCCTCGGGGGGCGCGTACCAAGAGACCCAGTACTTC. The chain links TRBV7-3 to TRBJ2-5; perhaps TRBD2 as D (7 bases). This CDR3 comprises 16 residues. V lost 5 bases and J lost 0, with 16 bases in between. The germline V gene has CDR1 SGHTA and CDR2 FQGTGA.

The DNA for the CDR3 is TGTGCCAGCAGCCAAGACCTAGCGGGGGCGTGGGGGAGCTCCTACAATGAGCAGTTCTTC. Translating gives CASSQDLAGAWGSSYNEQFF. This chain connects TRBV4-2 to TRBJ2-1; 10 positions match TRBD2. After removal of 0 bases from V and 0 bases from J, the junction contained 11 bases not matched to a gene. Germline-derived CDR1 and CDR2 are LGHNA and YNFKEQ. The CDR3 has 20 amino acids.

This chain links TRBV18 with TRBJ2-2; D is perhaps TRBD2 (5 bases). With 3 bases removed from V and 1 base from J, the gap between germline ends came to 6 bases. This CDR3 has 14 residues. Germline CDR1 is KGHSH and CDR2 is LQKENI. The CDR3 loop is CASSPDLNTGELFF. Written as DNA, the CDR3 is TGTGCCAGCTCACCGGACTTGAACACCGGGGAGCTGTTTTTT.

This sequence joins TRBV5-1 and TRBJ2-7, with TRBD1 identical over 12 bases. The germline V gene encodes CDR1 SGHRS and CDR2 YFSETQ. The V and J ends lost 1 base and 3 bases, in that order; junction bases with no gene match: 17. The CDR3 consists of 20 residues. The CDR3 DNA follows: TGCGCCAGCAGCTTGTCCCCTCCGGGACAGGGGGCCCTTGCTTACTACGAGCAGTACTTC. Translation gives CASSLSPPGQGALAYYEQYF.

The chain recombines TRBV28 with TRBJ1-1; the match to TRBD1 covers 8 bases. This CDR3 spans 19 amino acids. Germline loops: CDR1 MDHEN, CDR2 SYDVKM. Trimming cost V 4 bases and J 1 base; bases outside gene matches: 17. The CDR3 sequence is CASSSHPGGRSNSNTEAFF. CDR3 DNA: TGTGCCAGCAGTTCCCACCCAGGGGGCCGCTCGAATTCGAACACTGAAGCTTTCTTT.

This clone was seen only once. This chain joins TRBV5-6 and TRBJ1-5; no clear D. Germline V gene sequence: CDR1 SGHDT, CDR2 YYEEEE. CDR3 length: 16 amino acids. Trimming stripped 0 bases from V and 0 bases from J, with 10 bases between. Written as DNA, the CDR3 is TGTGCCAGCAGCTTGGGCGGGGTTAATAGCAATCAGCCCCAGCATTTT. Encoded protein: CASSLGGVNSNQPQHF.

V gene TRBV6-5 combines with J gene TRBJ1-5; D remains ambiguous. Trimming removed 8 bases from V and 5 bases from J, with 13 bases in between. The V gene's germline CDR1 is MNHEY and CDR2 SVGAGI. The CDR3 is 13 residues long. The CDR3 loop reads CASRLGLHQPQHF. The CDR3 DNA sequence: TGTGCCAGCCGTCTTGGGCTGCATCAGCCCCAGCATTTT.

The chain uses TRBV20-1 and TRBJ1-2; D perhaps matches TRBD1 (6 bases). Germline assignment: CDR1 DFQATT and CDR2 SNEGSKA (reference sequence). V dropped 4 bases and J dropped 4 bases, with 7 bases sitting between them. CDR3 length: 11 residues. This CDR3 reads CSAKGVYGYTF. Written as DNA, the CDR3 is TGCAGTGCTAAGGGGGTCTATGGCTACACCTTC.

This clone was counted a few times. In DNA form, the CDR3 reads TGTGCCAGCAGCTTGGGACAGCAGAACACTGAAGCTTTCTTT. Protein sequence: CASSLGQQNTEAFF. The chain links TRBV5-5 to TRBJ1-1, with D possibly matching TRBD1 (5 bases). The CDR3 extends over 14 amino acids. Germline V CDR1 and CDR2: SGHKS, YYEKEE (reference sequence). V lost 0 bases to trimming and J lost 1 base, with 7 bases between them.